These T cell receptor beta chains were read from a single sample in a study of CXCR3-negative and CXCR3-positive naive CD8 T cells. Using the 5' RACE reads, TCRdb records one entry per CDR3 protein without DNA. With approximately 98,000 distinct CDR3 sequences in the sample, the ten largest clones hold around 1%. The material sequenced was naive CXCR3+ CD8+ T cells from blood. The receptors derive from a human donor in good health. Some clones in this sample may be carry-over from other donors' samples. Each CDR3 is given with its conserved first and last residue.

cdr3_length: 17; v_call: TRBV20-1; j_call: TRBJ2-3; cdr3_aa: CSARILAGGLGTDTQYF
cdr3_length: 15; v_call: TRBV27; j_call: TRBJ2-1; cdr3_aa: CASSLSLALPNEQFF
cdr3_length: 14; v_call: TRBV6-2/TRBV6-3; j_call: TRBJ1-2; cdr3_aa: CASSYGQQTYGYTF
cdr3_length: 11; v_call: TRBV29-1; j_call: TRBJ2-7; cdr3_aa: CSVEGNYEQYF
cdr3_length: 13; v_call: TRBV7-6; j_call: TRBJ2-1; cdr3_aa: CASRAALDNEQFF
cdr3_length: 13; v_call: TRBV4-2; j_call: TRBJ2-1; cdr3_aa: CATGSGGVNEQFF
cdr3_length: 11; v_call: TRBV29-1; j_call: TRBJ2-5; cdr3_aa: CTGGYQETQYF
cdr3_length: 13; v_call: TRBV7-2; j_call: TRBJ2-2; cdr3_aa: CASRNTNTGELFF
cdr3_length: 13; v_call: TRBV18; j_call: TRBJ2-2; cdr3_aa: CASSPPETGELFF
cdr3_length: 18; v_call: TRBV28; j_call: TRBJ1-2; cdr3_aa: CASSSGGLERKQNYGYTF
cdr3_length: 19; v_call: TRBV6-6; j_call: TRBJ1-6; cdr3_aa: CASSYSIVSGGDGNSPLHF
cdr3_length: 14; v_call: TRBV4-3; j_call: TRBJ2-5; cdr3_aa: CASSRDRDQETQYF
cdr3_length: 13; v_call: TRBV6-5; j_call: TRBJ2-7; cdr3_aa: CASTFGTVYEQYF
cdr3_length: 15; v_call: TRBV20-1; j_call: TRBJ2-1; cdr3_aa: CSAPSQVVSYNEQFF
cdr3_length: 15; v_call: TRBV29-1; j_call: TRBJ2-7; cdr3_aa: CSVEDWAGGSYEQYF
cdr3_length: 15; v_call: TRBV6-1; j_call: TRBJ1-5; cdr3_aa: CASSGDRGSNQPQHF
cdr3_length: 14; v_call: TRBV29-1; j_call: TRBJ1-3; cdr3_aa: CSVRQGHSGNTIYF
cdr3_length: 14; v_call: TRBV5-6; j_call: TRBJ2-7; cdr3_aa: CASSLSGVSYEQYF
cdr3_length: 15; v_call: TRBV19; j_call: TRBJ2-2; cdr3_aa: CASHFGVLGAGELFF
cdr3_length: 15; v_call: TRBV29-1; j_call: TRBJ2-2; cdr3_aa: CSVGLARGGTGELFF
cdr3_length: 14; v_call: TRBV3-1; j_call: TRBJ2-3; cdr3_aa: CASSQEVDTDTQYF
cdr3_length: 16; v_call: TRBV4-1; j_call: TRBJ2-7; cdr3_aa: CASSQDRGGAGDEQYF
cdr3_length: 14; v_call: TRBV6-5; j_call: TRBJ2-7; cdr3_aa: CASSHEAGTYEQYF
cdr3_length: 15; v_call: TRBV12-3/TRBV12-4; j_call: TRBJ2-3; cdr3_aa: CASSLGPGFGDTQYF
cdr3_length: 12; v_call: TRBV7-9; j_call: TRBJ2-7; cdr3_aa: CASSLEGLEQYF
cdr3_length: 17; v_call: TRBV7-6; j_call: TRBJ2-4; cdr3_aa: CASSPWTAPLAKNIQYF
cdr3_length: 15; v_call: TRBV6-5; j_call: TRBJ2-6; cdr3_aa: CASSDEISGANVLTF
cdr3_length: 15; v_call: TRBV25-1; j_call: TRBJ2-1; cdr3_aa: CASSATDSLYNEQFF
cdr3_length: 12; v_call: TRBV5-6; j_call: TRBJ2-1; cdr3_aa: CASSPTSREQFF
cdr3_length: 14; v_call: TRBV27; j_call: TRBJ1-5; cdr3_aa: CASSSGVQSQPQHF
cdr3_length: 15; v_call: TRBV3-1; j_call: TRBJ2-7; cdr3_aa: CASSQDLSASYEQYF
cdr3_length: 13; v_call: TRBV12-3/TRBV12-4; j_call: TRBJ1-1; cdr3_aa: CASSQTGVTEAFF
cdr3_length: 15; v_call: TRBV6-1; j_call: TRBJ1-2; cdr3_aa: CASRTTVDANYGYTF
cdr3_length: 11; v_call: TRBV7-9; j_call: TRBJ2-7; cdr3_aa: CASRAGEEQYF
cdr3_length: 15; v_call: TRBV20-1; j_call: TRBJ2-7; cdr3_aa: CSVQSAGGESYEQYF
cdr3_length: 18; v_call: TRBV5-1; j_call: TRBJ2-2; cdr3_aa: CASSLHVGQGPNTGELFF
cdr3_length: 14; v_call: TRBV12-3/TRBV12-4; j_call: TRBJ2-4; cdr3_aa: CASGSRLAKNIQYF
cdr3_length: 13; v_call: TRBV12-3/TRBV12-4; j_call: TRBJ2-1; cdr3_aa: CASIETNYNEQFF
cdr3_length: 16; v_call: TRBV21-1; j_call: TRBJ2-3; cdr3_aa: CASSKASPGTTDTQYF
cdr3_length: 14; v_call: TRBV15; j_call: TRBJ2-7; cdr3_aa: CATSREGVAYEQYF
cdr3_length: 16; v_call: TRBV4-3; j_call: TRBJ2-1; cdr3_aa: CASSQDGMSSYNEQFF
cdr3_length: 18; v_call: TRBV7-2; j_call: TRBJ2-1; cdr3_aa: CASSLAPLAGGLYNEQFF
cdr3_length: 15; v_call: TRBV12-3/TRBV12-4; j_call: TRBJ1-5; cdr3_aa: CASSINSAVNQPQHF
cdr3_length: 15; v_call: TRBV2; j_call: TRBJ2-2; cdr3_aa: CASIPDRANTGELSF
cdr3_length: 13; v_call: TRBV20-1; j_call: TRBJ2-1; cdr3_aa: CSARELGDNEQSF
cdr3_length: 14; v_call: TRBV27; j_call: TRBJ2-2; cdr3_aa: CATHSGTMDGELFF
cdr3_length: 14; v_call: TRBV5-5; j_call: TRBJ2-7; cdr3_aa: CASSLTGFPYEQYF
cdr3_length: 16; v_call: TRBV3-1; j_call: TRBJ1-4; cdr3_aa: CASSQLRDRVNEKLFF
cdr3_length: 14; v_call: TRBV7-3; j_call: TRBJ2-6; cdr3_aa: CASSPSPGANVLTF
cdr3_length: 14; v_call: TRBV28; j_call: TRBJ2-7; cdr3_aa: CASGLMAGWYEQYF
cdr3_length: 13; v_call: TRBV9; j_call: TRBJ2-7; cdr3_aa: CASSGDPGSEQYF
cdr3_length: 12; v_call: TRBV19; j_call: TRBJ1-1; cdr3_aa: CATGKGVPEAFF
cdr3_length: 14; v_call: TRBV27; j_call: TRBJ2-1; cdr3_aa: CASSFGQGVNEQFF